Given below is one T cell receptor beta chain in context. The data were taken from a study of T cell changes during pregnancy in multiple sclerosis. The CDR3 runs to 14 residues. The junction had 5 bases not matched to a gene; V was cut back by 3 bases and J by 12 bases. The germline V gene has CDR1 SGHTA and CDR2 FQGTGA. Clones were read by immunoSEQ multiplex PCR, and TCRdb kept only the in-frame ones, dropping some. The data contain tens of thousands of clones, about 92% of them singletons. The sequences come from peripheral blood, collected in the third trimester of pregnancy. V usage is TRBV7-3 and J usage is TRBJ2-1; 13 bases match TRBD2. This clonotype was sampled from a female donor in good health, enrolled as a control in a pregnancy study. CDR3 DNA: TGTGCCAGCAGCTTTACGGGGACTAGCGGGGCGCAGTTCTTC. Translated: CASSFTGTSGAQFF.